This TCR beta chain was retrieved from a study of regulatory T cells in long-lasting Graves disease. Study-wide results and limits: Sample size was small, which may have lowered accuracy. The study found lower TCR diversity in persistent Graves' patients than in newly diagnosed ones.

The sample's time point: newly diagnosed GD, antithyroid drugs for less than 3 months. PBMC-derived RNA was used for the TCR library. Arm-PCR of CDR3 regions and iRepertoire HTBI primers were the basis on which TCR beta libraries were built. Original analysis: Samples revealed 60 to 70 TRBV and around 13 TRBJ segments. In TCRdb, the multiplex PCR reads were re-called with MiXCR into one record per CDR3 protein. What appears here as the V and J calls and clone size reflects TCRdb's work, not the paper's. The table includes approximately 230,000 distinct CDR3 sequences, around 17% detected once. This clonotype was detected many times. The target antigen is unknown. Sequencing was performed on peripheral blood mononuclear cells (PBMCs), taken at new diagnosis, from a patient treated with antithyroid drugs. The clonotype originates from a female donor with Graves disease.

In DNA, the CDR3 is TGTGCCAGCAGCTTTTTCATCGGGACAGGAAACGTCCTGACTTTC. Its protein is CASSFFIGTGNVLTF. The J gene is TRBJ2-6, the V gene TRBV7-2; 8 bases are shared with TRBD1. This CDR3 has 15 residues. J was trimmed by 10 bases and V by 3 bases; bases with no gene match: 8. CDR1 and CDR2 from the germline V gene are SGHTA and FQGNSA.